These 7 T cell receptor beta chains share one sample of origin, sequenced in a study of T cells after yellow fever vaccination. TCRdb recomputed calls from the 5' RACE reads with MiXCR, one row per CDR3 protein. The data contain roughly 85,000 distinct CDR3 sequences, 13% of them singletons. Sequenced here: CD8+ T cells not binding an NS4B(214-222) dextramer, sorted from PBMCs, sampled approximately 22 days after the first yellow fever vaccination. These receptor sequences come from a man between 18 and 35 years old who received the YFV17D yellow fever vaccine.

In its sample, this clonotype was seen a few times. The chain recombines TRBV4-1 with TRBJ1-1; a possible D gene is TRBD1 (5 bases). The CDR3 extends over 13 amino acids. V lost 3 bases to trimming and J lost 1 base, with 6 bases between them. Germline CDR1 reads MGHRA; CDR2 reads YSYEKL. CDR3 in DNA: TGCGCCAGCAGCCACACAGGGAACACTGAAGCTTTCTTT. Translated, it gives CASSHTGNTEAFF.

The CDR3 DNA follows: TGCGCCAGCAGCTACGGGGACAGGACGGACACTGAAGCTTTCTTT. Translation: CASSYGDRTDTEAFF. This chain links TRBV5-1 with TRBJ1-1, with 8 bases identical to TRBD1. Germline CDR1 SGHRS, CDR2 YFSETQ. This CDR3 comprises 15 residues. Trimming cost V 3 bases and J 3 bases; bases outside gene matches: 7.

This clonotype was seen a few times. The gene calls are TRBV4-2 and TRBJ2-1; no firm D call. V gave up 4 bases and J gave up 3 bases, with 7 bases separating them. There are 13 residues in the CDR3. Germline lookup yields CDR1 LGHNA and CDR2 YNFKEQ. The DNA for the CDR3 is TGTGCCAGCAGCCCGCAGGACTACAATGAGCAGTTCTTC. Protein: CASSPQDYNEQFF.

The rearrangement joins TRBV6-2 or TRBV6-3 to TRBJ2-1, with D possibly TRBD2 on 5 matching bases. Germline V gene lookup returns CDR1 MNHEY and CDR2 SVGEGT. V gave up 1 base and J gave up 4 bases, with 14 bases separating them. The CDR3 totals 16 residues. The CDR3 nucleotides read TGTGCCAGCAGTTACTTGCCCTGGACTGATTACAATGAGCAGTTCTTC. It is translated as CASSYLPWTDYNEQFF.

This clonotype has only a few counts. V gene TRBV2 combines with J gene TRBJ1-6; the D is unclear. The V and J ends lost 4 bases and 9 bases respectively, with 16 bases between them. This CDR3 spans 15 amino acids. Germline V gene data show CDR1 as SNHLY and CDR2 as FYNNEI. The CDR3 here is CASSGTSSHSSPLHF. The DNA for the CDR3 is TGTGCCAGCAGTGGGACCTCCTCGCATAGTTCACCCCTCCACTTT.

This clonotype showed up just a few times. The CDR3 DNA is TGCGCCAGCAGCCCCGCCTCGCGGGGCACAGATACGCAGTATTTT. Its protein product is CASSPASRGTDTQYF. The chain carries TRBV4-3 and TRBJ2-3; perhaps TRBD2 as D (5 bases). Germline values: CDR1 LGHNA, CDR2 YSLEER. CDR3 size: 15 residues. With 4 bases removed from V and 1 base from J, the gap between germline ends came to 12 bases.

This clonotype was observed a single time. V and J are TRBV5-1 and TRBJ2-7, with 10 bases matching TRBD2. Germline CDR1 reads SGHRS; CDR2 reads YFSETQ. CDR3 length equals 18 residues. V lost 4 bases to trimming and J lost 1 base; unmatched junction nucleotides: 14. As DNA, the CDR3 is TGCGCCAGCAGCCTTGCTTCTAGCGGGGGTCTCGGGTCCTACGAGCAGTACTTC. Its translation is CASSLASSGGLGSYEQYF.